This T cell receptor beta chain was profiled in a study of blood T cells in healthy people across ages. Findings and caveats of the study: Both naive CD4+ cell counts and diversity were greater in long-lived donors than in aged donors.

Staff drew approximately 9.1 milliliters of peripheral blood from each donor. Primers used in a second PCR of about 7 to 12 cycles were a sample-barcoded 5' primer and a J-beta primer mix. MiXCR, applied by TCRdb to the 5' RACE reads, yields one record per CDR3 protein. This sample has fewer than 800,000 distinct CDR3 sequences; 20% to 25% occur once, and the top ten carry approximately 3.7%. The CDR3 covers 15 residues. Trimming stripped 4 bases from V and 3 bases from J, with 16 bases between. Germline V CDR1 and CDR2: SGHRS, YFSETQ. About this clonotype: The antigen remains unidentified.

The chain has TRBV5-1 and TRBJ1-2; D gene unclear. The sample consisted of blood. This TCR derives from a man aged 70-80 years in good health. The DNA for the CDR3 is TGCGCCAGCAGCCCAACCTTCAGTGGAGACTATGGCTACACCTTC. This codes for CASSPTFSGDYGYTF.